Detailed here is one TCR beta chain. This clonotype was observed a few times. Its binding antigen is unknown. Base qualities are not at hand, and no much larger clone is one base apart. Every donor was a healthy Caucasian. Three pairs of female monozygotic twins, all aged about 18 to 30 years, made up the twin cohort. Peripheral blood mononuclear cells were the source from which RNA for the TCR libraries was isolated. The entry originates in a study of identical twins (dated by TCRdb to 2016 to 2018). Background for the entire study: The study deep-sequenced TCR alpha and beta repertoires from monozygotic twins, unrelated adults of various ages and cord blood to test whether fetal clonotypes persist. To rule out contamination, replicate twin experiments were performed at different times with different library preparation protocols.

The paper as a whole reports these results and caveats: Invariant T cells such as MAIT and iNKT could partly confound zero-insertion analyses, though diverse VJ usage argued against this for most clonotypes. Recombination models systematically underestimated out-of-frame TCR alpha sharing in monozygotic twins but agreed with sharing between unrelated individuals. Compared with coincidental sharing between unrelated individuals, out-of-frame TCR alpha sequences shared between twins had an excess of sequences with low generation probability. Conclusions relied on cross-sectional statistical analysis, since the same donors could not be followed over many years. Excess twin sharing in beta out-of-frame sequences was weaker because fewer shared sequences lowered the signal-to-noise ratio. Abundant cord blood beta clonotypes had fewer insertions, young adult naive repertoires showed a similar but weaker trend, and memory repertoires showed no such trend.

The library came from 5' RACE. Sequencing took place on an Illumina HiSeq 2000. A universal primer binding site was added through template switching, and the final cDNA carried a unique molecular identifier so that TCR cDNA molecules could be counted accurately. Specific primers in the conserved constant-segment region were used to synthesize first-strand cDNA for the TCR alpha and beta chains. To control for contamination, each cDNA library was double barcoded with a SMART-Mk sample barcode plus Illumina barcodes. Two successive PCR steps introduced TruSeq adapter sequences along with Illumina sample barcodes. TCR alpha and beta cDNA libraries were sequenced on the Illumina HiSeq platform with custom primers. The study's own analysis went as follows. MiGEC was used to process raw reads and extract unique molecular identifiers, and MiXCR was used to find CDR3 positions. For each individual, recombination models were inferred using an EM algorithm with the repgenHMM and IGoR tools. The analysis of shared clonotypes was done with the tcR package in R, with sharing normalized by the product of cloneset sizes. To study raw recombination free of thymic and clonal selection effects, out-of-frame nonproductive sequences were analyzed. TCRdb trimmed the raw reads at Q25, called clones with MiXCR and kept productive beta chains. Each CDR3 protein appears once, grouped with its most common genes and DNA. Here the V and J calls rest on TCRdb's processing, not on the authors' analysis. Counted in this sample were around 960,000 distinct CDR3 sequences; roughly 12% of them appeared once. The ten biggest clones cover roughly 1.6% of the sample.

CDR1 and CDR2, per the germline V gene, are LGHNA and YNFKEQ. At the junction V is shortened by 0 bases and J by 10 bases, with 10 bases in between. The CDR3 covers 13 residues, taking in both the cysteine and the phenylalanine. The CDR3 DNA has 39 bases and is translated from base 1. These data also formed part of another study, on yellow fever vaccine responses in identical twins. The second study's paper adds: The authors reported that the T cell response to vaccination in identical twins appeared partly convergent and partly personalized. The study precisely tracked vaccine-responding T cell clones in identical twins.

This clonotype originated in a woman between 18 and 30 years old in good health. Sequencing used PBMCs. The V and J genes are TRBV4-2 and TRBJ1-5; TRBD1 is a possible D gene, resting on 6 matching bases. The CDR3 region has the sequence CASSQDGGLPQHF. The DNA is TGTGCCAGCAGCCAAGATGGGGGGCTCCCCCAGCATTTT.